This T cell receptor (beta chain) was captured in a study of T cells of healthy individuals. One entry per CDR3 protein, called by TCRdb with MiXCR from the 5' RACE reads. The table lists 60,000 to 80,000 distinct CDR3 sequences, around 15% of them singletons. This clonotype was found a few times. In germline, CDR1 is MDHEN, CDR2 SYDVKM. This CDR3 is built from 12 residues. The V end lost 3 bases, the J end lost 2 bases, and 4 bases lay between the germline ends. The chain links TRBV28 to TRBJ1-1; D uncertain. This receptor was obtained from a human donor in good health. This chain's CDR3 is CASSFINTEAFF. The DNA of the CDR3 is TGTGCCAGCAGTTTTATTAACACTGAAGCTTTCTTT.